Listed here are 14 T cell receptor beta chains from one sample, sequenced in a study of cytomegalovirus exposure and HLA in healthy donors (dated by TCRdb to 2017 to 2019). Libraries were prepared through the immunoSEQ multiplex PCR assay. For the multiplex PCR, a mixture combining 60 forward primers for TCR Vbeta segments and 13 reverse primers for TCR Jbeta segments was used. TCRdb's version of the immuneACCESS table is confined to in-frame rearrangements and falls short of the full clone set. An unresolved V gene accounts for under half of the shortfall where checked; the remainder is of unknown origin. The sample includes roughly 100,000 clones, with over 55% observed a single time. The ten largest account for less than 3% of the sample. The sample was PBMCs. The receptors here all came from a female donor in good health and CMV-seronegative.

The chain is built from TRBV6-1 and TRBJ2-7, with D unclear. V was trimmed by 2 bases and J by 3 bases, leaving 5 bases between them. The CDR3 has 12 residues. Germline values: CDR1 MNHNS, CDR2 SASEGT. The CDR3: CASSEILYEQYF. The CDR3 DNA is TGTGCCAGCAGTGAAATCCTCTACGAGCAGTACTTC.

The chain links TRBV5-1 to TRBJ2-5; D unclear. The germline gives CDR1 SGHRS, CDR2 YFSETQ. The CDR3 length is 14 residues. V gave up 0 bases and J gave up 3 bases, with 9 bases separating them. CDR3 coding DNA: TGCGCCAGCAGCTTGGGGATACTAAAAGAGACCCAGTACTTC. It yields the protein CASSLGILKETQYF.

The gene calls are TRBV7-2 and TRBJ2-3; 12 bases fit TRBD2. CDR1 and CDR2 from the germline V gene are SGHTA and FQGNSA. V dropped 5 bases and J dropped 2; count of bases not matched to a gene: 2. This CDR3 contains 15 residues. The CDR3 spells CASSPSGRDTDTQYF. CDR3 nucleotides: TGTGCCAGCAGCCCTAGCGGGAGGGACACAGATACGCAGTATTTT.

V usage is TRBV7-2 and J usage is TRBJ2-7; TRBD2 aligns across 8 bases. This CDR3 has 15 residues. The germline gives CDR1 SGHTA, CDR2 FQGNSA. J lost 5 bases, V lost 2 bases, and 8 bases had no gene match. The CDR3 region has the DNA TGTGCCAGCAGCTTAACGGGAGGGCCTTCCCACGAGCAGTACTTC. This codes for CASSLTGGPSHEQYF. The variable domain in full, with the rest retrieved from reference TRBV7-2 and TRBJ2-7, is GAGVSQSPSNKVTEKGKDVELRCDPISGHTALYWYRQSLGQGLEFLIYFQGNSAPDKSGLPSDRFSAERTGGSVSTLTIQRTQQEDSAVYLCASSLTGGPSHEQYFGPGTRLTVT.

This sequence joins TRBV5-4 and TRBJ1-4, with 9 bases identical to TRBD1. Germline CDR1 and CDR2: SGHNT and YYREEE (reference sequence). The V gene end was trimmed by 4 bases and the J gene end by 7 bases; junction bases not matched to a gene: 2. This CDR3 comprises 13 residues. The CDR3 sequence: CASSVDRGEKLFF. As DNA, the CDR3 is TGTGCCAGCAGCGTGGACAGGGGTGAAAAACTGTTTTTT.

Only one count was recorded for this clone. CDR3 amino acids: CASSSPRGELFF. DNA for the CDR3: TGTGCCAGCAGCTCCCCTCGCGGGGAGCTGTTTTTT. The chain recombines TRBV7-8 with TRBJ2-2; D is unclear. The germline V gene encodes CDR1 SGHVS and CDR2 FQNEAQ. This CDR3 has 12 amino acids. The V and J ends lost 4 bases and 7 bases respectively, with 7 bases between them.

The chain carries TRBV6-1 and TRBJ2-7; 7 bases match TRBD1. The CDR3 is 15 residues long. From germline, CDR1 is MNHNS and CDR2 SASEGT. V gave up 2 bases and J gave up 1 base; unmatched junction bases: 5. CDR3 protein: CASSERAGGSYEQYF. CDR3 in DNA: TGTGCCAGCAGTGAAAGGGCAGGGGGTTCCTACGAGCAGTACTTC.

V usage is TRBV29-1 and J usage is TRBJ1-1; no firm D call. CDR1 SQVTM and CDR2 ANQGSEA come from the germline V gene. V was trimmed by 2 bases and J by 5 bases, leaving 12 bases between them. This CDR3 region has 13 residues. CDR3 region: CSVEKGGGTEAFF. The CDR3 region has the DNA TGCAGCGTTGAAAAGGGCGGCGGGACTGAAGCTTTCTTT.

The chain joins TRBV19 to TRBJ1-6; 11 positions agree with TRBD1. With V trimmed by 6 bases and J by 8 bases, 6 bases remained unmatched. This CDR3 is built from 15 residues. Germline CDR1 LNHDA, CDR2 SQIVND (reference sequence). CDR3 amino acids: CASRGQGAEDSPLHF. The CDR3 nucleotides are TGTGCCAGTAGAGGACAGGGGGCGGAGGATTCACCCCTCCACTTT.

The DNA of the CDR3 is TGTGCCAGCAGCCCAGTAACTAATGAAAAACTGTTTTTT. This codes for CASSPVTNEKLFF. The chain has TRBV5-5 and TRBJ1-4; D is ambiguous. The CDR3 is 13 amino acids. From germline, CDR1 is SGHKS and CDR2 YYEKEE (reference sequence). Deletions cut 4 bases from V and 1 base from J, with 5 bases between.

The chain couples TRBV11-2 to TRBJ2-1; D call uncertain. The CDR3 loop spans 11 amino acids. Germline V gene lookup returns CDR1 SGHAT and CDR2 FQNNGV. Between the trimmed V and J ends, which lost 7 bases and 10 bases, there was a span of 11 bases. CDR3 amino acids: CASTDVREQFF. The DNA of the CDR3 is TGTGCCAGCACGGATGTGCGGGAGCAGTTCTTC.

DNA of the CDR3: TGTGCCAGCATCCCCGGCGGGGTCCCAGCCAAAAACATTCAGTACTTC. It encodes CASIPGGVPAKNIQYF. The rearrangement links TRBV28 to TRBJ2-4, with D maybe TRBD2 (6 bases). V was pared by 7 bases and J by 0 bases, with 16 bases between. The CDR3 spans 16 residues. The V gene's germline CDR1 is MDHEN and CDR2 SYDVKM.

This chain links TRBV15 with TRBJ2-5; TRBD2 matches 10 bases. The CDR3 runs 14 residues. With V trimmed by 3 bases and J by 3 bases, 1 base remained unmatched. Germline CDR1 reads LNHNV; CDR2 reads YYDKDF (reference sequence). CDR3 DNA: TGTGCCACCAGCAGTGGACTAGCGGAAGAGACCCAGTACTTC. It yields the protein CATSSGLAEETQYF.

This chain connects TRBV6-5 to TRBJ1-2, with D maybe TRBD1 (5 bases). V lost 6 bases and J lost 7, with 12 bases in between. The CDR3 is 12 residues long. Germline V gene lookup returns CDR1 MNHEY and CDR2 SVGAGI. CDR3 in amino acids: CASRSGIGGYTF. The CDR3 DNA follows: TGTGCCAGCAGGTCAGGGATAGGTGGCTACACCTTC.